This is a list of T cell receptor beta chains from one sample in a study of cytomegalovirus exposure and HLA in healthy donors. Sequencing used immunoSEQ multiplex PCR; TCRdb keeps in-frame clones, though not all of them. Its listing shows about 160,000 clones. The sample taken for sequencing was PBMCs. The receptors here all came from a man aged 25-40 years in good health and CMV-seronegative. CDR3s include the opening cysteine and the closing phenylalanine or tryptophan. Fields, in order: V gene, D gene, J gene, CDR3 DNA, CDR3 protein. The D gene is left open where the match is weak.

>TRBV9|NA|TRBJ1-4
TGTGCCAGCAGCGTAGAGGGAGGGAACAAACTGTTTTTT
CASSVEGGNKLFF
>TRBV4-3|TRBD2|TRBJ2-4
TGCGCCAGCAGCCAAGAACTAGCGGGTATAGACATTCAGTACTTC
CASSQELAGIDIQYF
>TRBV15|NA|TRBJ1-1
TGTGCCACCAGCAGAGCCTCTCCCCCCACTGAAGCTTTCTTT
CATSRASPPTEAFF
>TRBV7-9|NA|TRBJ1-1
TGTGCCAGCAGCTTAGACCTCATGACCAGGTCGAACACTGAAGCTTTCTTT
CASSLDLMTRSNTEAFF
>TRBV28|NA|TRBJ1-2
TGTGCCAGCAGCCTCGGGACAAACTATGGCTACACCTTC
CASSLGTNYGYTF
>TRBV27|NA|TRBJ2-7
TGTGCCAGCGGGGAGGTAGTCTACGAGCAGTACTTC
CASGEVVYEQYF
>TRBV5-1|TRBD2|TRBJ2-1
TGCGCCAGCAGCTTGTATTCGGGGGGTAGCTCCTACAATGAGCAGTTCTTC
CASSLYSGGSSYNEQFF
>TRBV7-8|TRBD1|TRBJ1-3
TGTGCCAGCAGCCTCCGGGACAGGGTCTTGGATGGAAACACCATATATTTT
CASSLRDRVLDGNTIYF
>TRBV6-1|TRBD1|TRBJ1-4
TGTGCCAGCAGCGTGACAGGGGGCAGGGAAAAACTGTTTTTT
CASSVTGGREKLFF
>TRBV9|NA|TRBJ1-2
TGTGCCAGCAGCGTAGCCCGTAACTATGGCTACACCTTC
CASSVARNYGYTF
>TRBV14|TRBD1|TRBJ2-7
TGTGCCAGCAGCCAAGATGGGGGACAGTCAGGCTACGAGCAGTACTTC
CASSQDGGQSGYEQYF
>TRBV7-2|NA|TRBJ2-7
TGTGCCAGCAGCCCGCTCCAACCGGGGTCCGAGCAGTACTTC
CASSPLQPGSEQYF
>TRBV5-4|TRBD2|TRBJ2-2
TGTGCCAGCACCCTGACTAGCGGAACCGGGGAGCTGTTTTTT
CASTLTSGTGELFF
>TRBV30|TRBD2|TRBJ2-7
TGTGCCTGGAATAGGGGGACTAGCTCCTACGAGCAGTACTTC
CAWNRGTSSYEQYF
>TRBV29-1|TRBD1|TRBJ2-1
TGCAGCGTTGAAGGGACAGGGACCTACAATGAGCAGTTCTTC
CSVEGTGTYNEQFF
>TRBV11-3|NA|TRBJ1-1
TGTGCCAGCAGCTTAGATCGTCGCACTGAAGCTTTCTTT
CASSLDRRTEAFF
>TRBV7-9|NA|TRBJ1-2
TGTGCCAGCAGCCTACCGGGGACATTATTTGGGGGCTACACCTTC
CASSLPGTLFGGYTF
>TRBV5-5|TRBD1|TRBJ1-4
TGTGCCAGCAGCGTCACCGGGACAGGAGGAGAAAAACTGTTTTTT
CASSVTGTGGEKLFF
>TRBV7-6|TRBD2|TRBJ2-1
TGTGCCAGCAGCCAGACTAGCGGGTACAATGAGCAGTTCTTC
CASSQTSGYNEQFF
>TRBV7-2|TRBD2|TRBJ2-3
TGTGCCAGCAGCTCCGGACTAGCGGGAAAGGGGGATACGCAGTATTTT
CASSSGLAGKGDTQYF
>TRBV4-1|NA|TRBJ1-1
TGCGCCAGCAGCCAAATCCTGGGGGGGAGCGCTGAAGCTTTCTTT
CASSQILGGSAEAFF
>TRBV29-1|TRBD1|TRBJ1-2
TGCAGCGTCCTCCGGGACAGGGGTCCTTATGGCTACACCTTC
CSVLRDRGPYGYTF
>TRBV5-5|TRBD2|TRBJ2-1
TGTGCCAGCAGCTTGGAGGGTAGCGGGTTGGTCTTC
CASSLEGSGLVF
>TRBV11-2|NA|TRBJ2-1
TGTGCCAGCAGCCAGGGCCCCAGCTCCTACAATGAGCAGTTCTTC
CASSQGPSSYNEQFF
>TRBV18|NA|TRBJ1-5
TGTGCCAGCTCACCAGTAGACTATAGCAATCAGCCCCAGCATTTT
CASSPVDYSNQPQHF
>TRBV7-8|NA|TRBJ2-3
TGTGCCAGCAGCTTAAGTATTAGTACAGTAAGCACAGATACGCAGTATTTT
CASSLSISTVSTDTQYF
>TRBV10-1|TRBD1|TRBJ2-2
TGCGCCAGCAGTGAGGACAGGGTCAAAGGGGAGCTGTTTTTT
CASSEDRVKGELFF